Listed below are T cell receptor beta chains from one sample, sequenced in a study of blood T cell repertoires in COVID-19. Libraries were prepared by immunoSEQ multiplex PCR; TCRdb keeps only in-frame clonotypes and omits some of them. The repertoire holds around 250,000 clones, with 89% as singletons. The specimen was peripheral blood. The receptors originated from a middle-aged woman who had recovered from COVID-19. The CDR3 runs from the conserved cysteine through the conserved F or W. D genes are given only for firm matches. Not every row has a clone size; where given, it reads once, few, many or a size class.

TGTGCCAGCAGCATCGGCGGGACAGGGGTCCACAATGAGCAGTTCTTC,CASSIGGTGVHNEQFF,TRBD1,TRBJ2-1,.,TRBV11-3
TGTGCCAGCAGCTTCACGGACAGGGGCAGGGATACGCAGTATTTT,CASSFTDRGRDTQYF,TRBD1,TRBJ2-3,.,TRBV5-5
TGTGCCAGCAGCAGGGGGCTGGAGACCCAGTACTTC,CASSRGLETQYF,TRBD1,TRBJ2-5,.,TRBV6-6
TGTGCCAGCAGTGCCACCAGGGGACAGGGAATAAATGAGCAGTTCTTC,CASSATRGQGINEQFF,TRBD1,TRBJ2-1,once,TRBV28
TGCGCCAGCAGCCAAGGCGCGGGACTCTCTGGAAACACCATATATTTT,CASSQGAGLSGNTIYF,.,TRBJ1-3,.,TRBV4-1
TGTGCCAGCAGCCGTTTTAACCCTGCGTGCACCTTC,CASSRFNPACTF,.,TRBJ1-2,.,TRBV7-9
TGTGCCAGCAGCCAAGACATCGGACTAACCGGGTTCCAGTACTTC,CASSQDIGLTGFQYF,.,TRBJ2-5,.,TRBV3-1/TRBV3-2
TGCAGCGTCGTACTCTACGAGCAGTACTTC,CSVVLYEQYF,.,TRBJ2-7,.,TRBV29-1
TGTGCCAGCAGTGAACTCGGTCACTCACCCCTCCACTTT,CASSELGHSPLHF,.,TRBJ1-6,.,TRBV25-1
TGTGCCAGCAGCGCGGAGGGCAGGGTCCAAGAGACCCAGTACTTC,CASSAEGRVQETQYF,.,TRBJ2-5,.,TRBV9
TGTGCCAGCAGTTATGGGGGAGGTAATGAGCAGTTCTTC,CASSYGGGNEQFF,.,TRBJ2-1,.,TRBV12-3/TRBV12-4
TGTGCCAGCAGTGGGGGAGGAGGCAATGAGCAGTTCTTC,CASSGGGGNEQFF,.,TRBJ2-1,few,TRBV12-3/TRBV12-4
TGCGCCAGCAGACACTCTGCCGGGGGTAGCGGCCAAGAGACCCAGTACTTC,CASRHSAGGSGQETQYF,.,TRBJ2-5,once,TRBV5-1
TGTGCCAGTAGTATAGTAGGAGGGGAGAGGTCCCAGTACTTC,CASSIVGGERSQYF,.,TRBJ2-5,once,TRBV19
TGTGCCAGCAGTTACCAGTCGGGGGGGGATACGCAGTATTTT,CASSYQSGGDTQYF,TRBD2,TRBJ2-3,.,TRBV6-2/TRBV6-3
TGTGCCAGCAGTTATTCTAGCGGGGGTACCAATGAGCAGTTCTTC,CASSYSSGGTNEQFF,TRBD2,TRBJ2-1,few,TRBV6-5
TGTGCCAGCAGCTTAGTTGGGACTAGCGGGAGCTGGGAGACCCAGTACTTC,CASSLVGTSGSWETQYF,TRBD2,TRBJ2-5,.,TRBV7-9
TGTGCCAGCAGCCGTCGACACGGGACTAGCGGGGGGACAAACACCGGGGAGCTGTTTTTT,CASSRRHGTSGGTNTGELFF,TRBD2,TRBJ2-2,.,TRBV4-2
TGTGCCAGCAGCTCTACAGGGCCATCTAACTATGGCTACACCTTC,CASSSTGPSNYGYTF,.,TRBJ1-2,once,TRBV7-9
TGCGCCAGCAGCCAACTTCCAGGACAGGGACACTATGGCTACACCTTC,CASSQLPGQGHYGYTF,TRBD1,TRBJ1-2,.,TRBV4-1
TGTGCCTGGAGAGAACAGGGGGCGGGTAATGAAAAACTGTTTTTT,CAWREQGAGNEKLFF,TRBD1,TRBJ1-4,.,TRBV30
TGTGCCAGCAGCTCTAATAGCGGGAGGGGTGGGAGAAACATTCAGTACTTC,CASSSNSGRGGRNIQYF,TRBD2,TRBJ2-4,.,TRBV5-6
TGTGCCAGCAGCTTAACGGGACTAGCTAGCGAGCAGTACTTC,CASSLTGLASEQYF,TRBD2,TRBJ2-7,.,TRBV7-3
TGTGCCAGCAGCTACGGCTACAGTAGGTCACGCACAGATACGCAGTATTTT,CASSYGYSRSRTDTQYF,.,TRBJ2-3,.,TRBV3-1/TRBV3-2
TGTGCTAGTGCCGCGGGAGGCCCCCTTTCAGATACGCAGTATTTT,CASAAGGPLSDTQYF,TRBD2,TRBJ2-3,.,TRBV12-5
TGCAGCGTGAGGTGGAGTGGCTATGGCTACACCTTC,CSVRWSGYGYTF,.,TRBJ1-2,few,TRBV29-1
TGTGCCAGCCGATCGGACACTCAGCCCCAGCATTTT,CASRSDTQPQHF,.,TRBJ1-5,.,TRBV2
TGTGCCAGCAGTTTACGCGGGGCGAACACCGGGGAGCTGTTTTTT,CASSLRGANTGELFF,.,TRBJ2-2,.,TRBV27
TGTGCCAGTAGTCGGTCCACGGGGGGCTACACCTTC,CASSRSTGGYTF,.,TRBJ1-2,.,TRBV19
TGCGCCAGCAGCCAGCGACAGGGGGCCGGCAATGAGCAGTTCTTC,CASSQRQGAGNEQFF,TRBD1,TRBJ2-1,.,TRBV4-1
TGTGCCAGCAGCATGGGGGGTCTGCACGAGCAGTTCTTC,CASSMGGLHEQFF,.,TRBJ2-1,.,TRBV21-1
TGTGCCAGCAGTTTCAGCCAACCGGGCTATGGCTACACCTTC,CASSFSQPGYGYTF,.,TRBJ1-2,.,TRBV28
TGTGCCAGCTCACCGCGGGAGGGGTCTGGAAACACCATATATTTT,CASSPREGSGNTIYF,.,TRBJ1-3,.,TRBV18
TGTGCCAGCACCGGGTCCGGTTTTGGAAACACCATATATTTT,CASTGSGFGNTIYF,.,TRBJ1-3,once,TRBV2
TGCAGCGTGAGGACAGGGATAAGCGAAAAACTGTTTTTT,CSVRTGISEKLFF,TRBD1,TRBJ1-4,.,TRBV29-1
TGTGCCAGCAGGGCCGGGGGGGAGACCCAGTACTTC,CASRAGGETQYF,TRBD2,TRBJ2-5,.,TRBV11-2
TGCGCCAGCAGTTGGGGGGACAGGAGTAACACCGGGGAGCTGTTTTTT,CASSWGDRSNTGELFF,TRBD1,TRBJ2-2,.,TRBV4-1
TGTGCCAGCAGCTTAATTAGCGGGGGGTACAGAGATACGCAGTATTTT,CASSLISGGYRDTQYF,TRBD2,TRBJ2-3,.,TRBV7-3
TGTGCCAGCAGCTCCTTCCCCTCGACAGGGCGCCGCTCTGGAAACACCATATATTTT,CASSSFPSTGRRSGNTIYF,TRBD1,TRBJ1-3,.,TRBV7-9
TGTGCCAGCAGTCAGCTGGACAGGGTGAATTCACCCCTCCACTTT,CASSQLDRVNSPLHF,TRBD1,TRBJ1-6,.,TRBV6-5
TGTGCCAGCAGCCACTCAGGGCGCAAGCAGTACTTC,CASSHSGRKQYF,.,TRBJ2-7,.,TRBV14
TGTGCCAGTCGACAGGGAGTGAACACTGAAGCTTTCTTT,CASRQGVNTEAFF,TRBD1,TRBJ1-1,.,TRBV28
TGCGCCAGCAGCTTGGACGGGGGGACCACAGATACGCAGTATTTT,CASSLDGGTTDTQYF,TRBD2,TRBJ2-3,.,TRBV5-1
TGTGCCAGCAGTGATAACAGGGCTGGCTCCTACGAGCAGTACTTC,CASSDNRAGSYEQYF,.,TRBJ2-7,.,TRBV6-1
TGTGCCAGCAGCCCGGACAAAAGGCAAGGAAACACCATATATTTT,CASSPDKRQGNTIYF,.,TRBJ1-3,.,TRBV7-2
TGTGCCAGCAGTTACTCGAACACTGAAGCTTTCTTT,CASSYSNTEAFF,.,TRBJ1-1,few,TRBV12-3/TRBV12-4
TGTGCCAGCAGCCCCGGGGGGGGCCAGTACTTC,CASSPGGGQYF,TRBD2,TRBJ2-7,.,TRBV28